The rows below give T cell receptor beta chains drawn from one sample of a study of beta chain features in type 1 diabetes. Here immunoSEQ multiplex PCR was the method, and the copy in TCRdb shows in-frame clones only, minus some. The table shows 130,000 or so clones, with about 10% occurring only once. The specimen sequenced was central memory CD4+ T cells from blood. These receptors all come from a man younger than 45 with type 1 diabetes. The CDR3 runs from the conserved cysteine through the conserved F or W. The D gene is left open where the match is weak. Clone size is not always given. Where it is, it says once, few, many or a class for expanded clones.

j_call	cdr3_length	d_call	clone_size	v_call	cdr3_nt	cdr3_aa
TRBJ2-3	12	.	.	TRBV7-2	TGTGCCAGCAGCTCGGGATCAGATACGCAGTATTTT	CASSSGSDTQYF
TRBJ1-2	13	.	.	TRBV25-1	TGTGCCAGCAGTGAGCAGGTTGGTCGTGGCTACACCTTC	CASSEQVGRGYTF
TRBJ2-2	18	.	.	TRBV11-2	TGTGCCAGCAGCTTAGACCTCGTCCGGGACTTAAACACCGGGGAGCTGTTTTTT	CASSLDLVRDLNTGELFF
TRBJ1-1	13	.	many	TRBV27	TGTGCCAGCAGTTTTCAAGGGGGCACTGAAGCTTTCTTT	CASSFQGGTEAFF
TRBJ2-1	15	.	few	TRBV7-2	TGTGCCAGCAGCCCCTTTGCGGGGTCCTACAATGAGCAGTTCTTC	CASSPFAGSYNEQFF
TRBJ2-1	16	TRBD2	.	TRBV5-8	TGTGCCAGCAGCTTGGGTCGAGCGGGGGGTGACAATGAGCAGTTCTTC	CASSLGRAGGDNEQFF
TRBJ1-1	12	.	few	TRBV6-1	TGTGCCAGTGCATACTTGAACACTGAAGCTTTCTTT	CASAYLNTEAFF
TRBJ2-7	16	TRBD2	few	TRBV9	TGTGCCAGCAGCCCCCGACTAGCGGGGGCCCGATACGAGCAGTACTTC	CASSPRLAGARYEQYF
TRBJ2-4	12	TRBD1	few	TRBV6-1	TGTGCCAGCAGATATACAGGGGGCTCTTTGTACTTC	CASRYTGGSLYF
TRBJ1-3	13	.	few	TRBV7-2	TGTGCCAGCAGCCGAGGCATGGAAAACACCATATATTTT	CASSRGMENTIYF
TRBJ2-1	13	.	.	TRBV6-6	TGTGCCAGCAGTTACTCCGGCGGGGCCGAGCAGTTCTTC	CASSYSGGAEQFF
TRBJ1-5	14	TRBD1	.	TRBV28	TGTGCCAGCAGCCACCAGGGGGGATATCAGCCCCAGCATTTT	CASSHQGGYQPQHF
TRBJ2-2	13	.	.	TRBV25-1	TGTGCCAGCAGTGAATATCCGCCAGGGAAGCTGTTTTTT	CASSEYPPGKLFF
TRBJ2-1	15	TRBD1	.	TRBV19	TGTGCCAGTAGCGATCCGGGACAGGGTTACAATGAGCAGTTCTTC	CASSDPGQGYNEQFF
TRBJ1-1	14	.	.	TRBV6-6	TGTGCCAGCCGTGGAGGAAGGATGAACACTGAAGCTTTCTTT	CASRGGRMNTEAFF
TRBJ1-3	12	.	few	TRBV5-6	TGTGCCAGCCAGATTTCCGGAAACACCATATATTTT	CASQISGNTIYF
TRBJ2-7	19	.	few	TRBV7-3	TGTGCCAGCAGCTTCCCCGTACCGGCACAGGGATGGAAATCCTACGAGCAGTACTTC	CASSFPVPAQGWKSYEQYF
TRBJ2-1	13	TRBD1	.	TRBV7-3	TGTGCCAGCAGCTCGACAGGGAGCAATGAGCAGTTCTTC	CASSSTGSNEQFF
TRBJ2-2	15	.	.	TRBV13	TGTGCCAGCAGCTTTTCACAGGCGAACACCGGGGAGCTGTTTTTT	CASSFSQANTGELFF
TRBJ2-7	15	.	.	TRBV6-6	TGTGCCAGCAGTTACTCGGCACTACTAAACTACGAGCAGTACTTC	CASSYSALLNYEQYF
TRBJ1-1	12	.	few	TRBV7-2	TGTGCCAGCAGCTTAGAATTTGGCGAAGCTTTCTTT	CASSLEFGEAFF
TRBJ1-2	13	TRBD1	.	TRBV29-1	TGCAGCGTTCACCAGGGGGCTAACTATGGCTACACCTTC	CSVHQGANYGYTF
TRBJ2-5	13	.	.	TRBV5-4	TGTGCCAGCAGCTCGCAGGTAGAAGAGACCCAGTACTTC	CASSSQVEETQYF
TRBJ2-5	14	.	.	TRBV29-1	TGCAGCGTTGAAGATGGGACACCAAAAGAGACCCAGTACTTC	CSVEDGTPKETQYF
TRBJ2-5	13	TRBD1	few	TRBV27	TGTGCCAGCAGTTTAGTCAGGGGGGAGACCCAGTACTTC	CASSLVRGETQYF
TRBJ1-4	12	.	few	TRBV28	TGTGCCTCCAGGTGGGGGGGTGAAAAACTGTTTTTT	CASRWGGEKLFF
TRBJ2-1	13	.	.	TRBV10-3	TGTGCCATCAGTGGGGCTAGCCGGGATGAGCAGTTCTTC	CAISGASRDEQFF
TRBJ2-1	13	TRBD1	few	TRBV5-4	TGTGCCAGCAGCTTGGGTGGACAGGATGAGCAGTTCTTC	CASSLGGQDEQFF
TRBJ2-1	16	TRBD2	few	TRBV7-9	TGTGCCAGCAGCTTAAAAGGGACTAGCGGGGGCAATGAGCAGTTCTTC	CASSLKGTSGGNEQFF
TRBJ2-3	14	.	few	TRBV7-3	TGTGCCAGCAGCTTGAGGACTGAAACAGATACGCAGTATTTT	CASSLRTETDTQYF
TRBJ2-1	16	TRBD2	.	TRBV27	TGTGCCAGCAGTCCCGGGACTAGCGGGGGCCTACATGAGCAGTTCTTC	CASSPGTSGGLHEQFF
TRBJ1-1	13	.	.	TRBV9	TGTGCCAGCAGCCGGCGGGAGGACACTGAAGCTTTCTTT	CASSRREDTEAFF
TRBJ2-5	14	TRBD1	.	TRBV11-1	TGTGCCAGCAGCCGGGACAGGGTCCAAGAGACCCAGTACTTC	CASSRDRVQETQYF
TRBJ2-7	11	.	.	TRBV7-9	TGTGCCAGCAGCCTTTCCTACGAGCAGTACTTC	CASSLSYEQYF
TRBJ1-2	18	TRBD1	.	TRBV2	TGTGCCAGCAGTGAAGCAGGGGTCCGGGACAGGGGCAACTATGGCTACACCTTC	CASSEAGVRDRGNYGYTF
TRBJ2-7	15	TRBD2	few	TRBV28	TGTGCCAGCAGTTTTCGGACTAGCAGAGCCTACGAGCAGTACTTC	CASSFRTSRAYEQYF
TRBJ1-2	13	.	few	TRBV7-3	TGTGCCAGCAGCCCCCTCGCGTCCGATGGCTACACCTTC	CASSPLASDGYTF
TRBJ2-1	16	TRBD2	.	TRBV5-1	TGCGCCAGCAGCCTGGGACTAGCGGCCTCCTACAATGAGCAGTTCTTC	CASSLGLAASYNEQFF
TRBJ2-5	15	TRBD1	.	TRBV6-5	TGTGCCAGCAGTTCTTGGACAGGGGGCCAGAAGACCCAGTACTTC	CASSSWTGGQKTQYF
TRBJ2-2	19	.	.	TRBV4-3	TGCGCCAGCAGCCAAGATCCTATACGGGGTAAAGAGATCACCGGGGAGCTGTTTTTT	CASSQDPIRGKEITGELFF
TRBJ1-2	12	TRBD1	.	TRBV19	TGTGCCAGTAGTACAGGGGGCGATGGCTACACCTTC	CASSTGGDGYTF
TRBJ2-5	14	.	few	TRBV5-8	TGTGCCAGCAGCGTCATGGGGCGGCAAGAGACCCAGTACTTC	CASSVMGRQETQYF
TRBJ1-4	13	.	.	TRBV6-6	TGTGCCAGCAGTCCCACTCGGTCGGAAAAACTGTTTTTT	CASSPTRSEKLFF
TRBJ2-1	16	TRBD2	few	TRBV4-3	TGCGCCAGCAGCCGCTTAGCGGGGAGCTCCTACAATGAGCAGTTCTTC	CASSRLAGSSYNEQFF
TRBJ1-2	12	TRBD1	.	TRBV7-2	TGTGCCAGCAGCCCTCAGGGGGAAAGGCTCACCTTC	CASSPQGERLTF
TRBJ1-2	12	.	few	TRBV30	TGTGCCTGGAGTCGGCAGGAGGGAGGCTACACCTTC	CAWSRQEGGYTF
TRBJ2-3	17	TRBD2	.	TRBV5-1	TGCGCCAGCAGCTCACCCACTAGCGGGGTCAGCACAGATACGCAGTATTTT	CASSSPTSGVSTDTQYF
TRBJ2-2	15	TRBD1	.	TRBV5-4	TGTGCCAGCAGCCCCGGACAGGGGAACACCGGGGAGCTGTTTTTT	CASSPGQGNTGELFF
TRBJ2-1	14	TRBD2	few	TRBV28	TGTGCCAGCAGGACGGGACTAGCCAGCCGGGAGCAGTTCTTC	CASRTGLASREQFF
TRBJ1-2	15	TRBD1	few	TRBV28	TGTGCCAGCAGTTTGGGGACAGGGGGATCCTATGGCTACACCTTC	CASSLGTGGSYGYTF
TRBJ2-7	14	.	few	TRBV18	TGTGCCAGCTCACCCTACGCCAACAGGGTCGAGCAGTACTTC	CASSPYANRVEQYF
TRBJ2-3	12	.	.	TRBV9	TGTGCCGCCGGGGGAGTCACAGATACGCAGTATTTT	CAAGGVTDTQYF
TRBJ2-1	13	.	few	TRBV7-7	TGTGCTAGCAGCTTGACCGGGGGTAGTGAGCAGTTCTTC	CASSLTGGSEQFF
TRBJ2-5	14	TRBD2	.	TRBV7-2	TGTGCCAGCAGCCCGGGGACTAACCAAGAGACCCAGTACTTC	CASSPGTNQETQYF
TRBJ2-7	13	.	few	TRBV11-1	TGTGCCATCGTCGAGGGCCGGCCCTACGAGCAGTACTTC	CAIVEGRPYEQYF
TRBJ1-1	14	TRBD1	.	TRBV4-1	TGCGCCAGCAGCCAAGATCAGGGGGCCACTGAAGCTTTCTTT	CASSQDQGATEAFF
TRBJ2-3	15	.	few	TRBV5-4	TGTGCCAGCAGCCCGGAAGGGGGGGGCACAGATACGCAGTATTTT	CASSPEGGGTDTQYF
TRBJ1-6	16	TRBD1	.	TRBV4-3	TGCGCCAGCAGCCAAGATCTGGGGACAGGGGGTTCACCCCTCCACTTT	CASSQDLGTGGSPLHF
TRBJ2-7	15	TRBD2	.	TRBV5-4	TGTGCCAGCAGGAAAGGACTAGCGGGGGGGAACGAGCAGTACTTC	CASRKGLAGGNEQYF
TRBJ1-1	16	.	few	TRBV6-5	TGTGCCAGCAGTTACCCGGCCGGGGGTCAGAACACTGAAGCTTTCTTT	CASSYPAGGQNTEAFF